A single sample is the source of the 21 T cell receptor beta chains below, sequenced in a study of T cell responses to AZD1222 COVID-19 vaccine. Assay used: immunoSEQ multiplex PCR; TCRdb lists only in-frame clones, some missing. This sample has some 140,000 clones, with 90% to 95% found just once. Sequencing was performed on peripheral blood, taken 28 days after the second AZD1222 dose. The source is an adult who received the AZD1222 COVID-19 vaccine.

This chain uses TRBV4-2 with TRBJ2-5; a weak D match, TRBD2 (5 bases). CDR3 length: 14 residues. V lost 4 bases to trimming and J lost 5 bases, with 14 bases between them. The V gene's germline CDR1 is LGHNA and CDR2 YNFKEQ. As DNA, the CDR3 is TGTGCCAGCAGCCCTCGGCTAGCTACGGAGACCCAGTACTTC. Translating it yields CASSPRLATETQYF.

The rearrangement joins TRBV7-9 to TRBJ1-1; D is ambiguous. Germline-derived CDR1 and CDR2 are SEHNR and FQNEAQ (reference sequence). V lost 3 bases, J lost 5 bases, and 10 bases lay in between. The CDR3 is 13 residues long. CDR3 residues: CASSFRVGTEAFF. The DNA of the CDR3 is TGTGCCAGCAGCTTTAGGGTTGGGACTGAAGCTTTCTTT.

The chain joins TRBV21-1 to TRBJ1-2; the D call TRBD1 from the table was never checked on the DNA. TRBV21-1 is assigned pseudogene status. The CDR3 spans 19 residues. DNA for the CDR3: TGTGCCAGCAGCCCTGAGACCACAGGGGCCTGGAGGTCTATCTATGGCTACACCTTC. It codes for CASSPETTGAWRSIYGYTF.

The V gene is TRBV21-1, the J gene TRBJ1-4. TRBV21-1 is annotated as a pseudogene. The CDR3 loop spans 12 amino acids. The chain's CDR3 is CASSKGLEKLFF. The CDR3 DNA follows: TGTGCCAGCAGCAAAGGACTCGAAAAACTGTTTTTT.

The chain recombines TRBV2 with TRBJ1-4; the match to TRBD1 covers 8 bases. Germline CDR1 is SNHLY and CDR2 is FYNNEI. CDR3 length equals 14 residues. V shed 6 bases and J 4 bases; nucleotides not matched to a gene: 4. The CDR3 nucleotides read TGTGCCAGCAGCCCGACAGGGGATAATGAAAAACTGTTTTTT. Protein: CASSPTGDNEKLFF.

This CDR3 reads CASSPSIPGNTIYF. CDR3 nucleotides: TGTGCCAGCAGTCCGTCCATACCTGGAAACACCATATATTTT. The chain employs TRBV6-5 and TRBJ1-3, with no clear D. CDR1 and CDR2 (germline): MNHEY, SVGAGI. V lost 5 bases, J lost 2 bases, and 10 bases lay in between. The CDR3 runs to 14 residues.

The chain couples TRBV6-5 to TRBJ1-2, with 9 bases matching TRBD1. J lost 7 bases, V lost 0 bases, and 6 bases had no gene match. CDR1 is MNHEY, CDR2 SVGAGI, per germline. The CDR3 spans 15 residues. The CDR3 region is CASSYSRDRVSGYTF. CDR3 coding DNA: TGTGCCAGCAGTTACTCGAGGGACAGGGTCAGTGGCTACACCTTC.

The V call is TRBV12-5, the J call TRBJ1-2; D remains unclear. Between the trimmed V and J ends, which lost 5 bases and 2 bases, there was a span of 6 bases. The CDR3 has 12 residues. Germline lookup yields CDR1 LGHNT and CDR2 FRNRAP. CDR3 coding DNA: TGTGCTAGTGGTATGGAGAACTATGGCTACACCTTC. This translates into CASGMENYGYTF.

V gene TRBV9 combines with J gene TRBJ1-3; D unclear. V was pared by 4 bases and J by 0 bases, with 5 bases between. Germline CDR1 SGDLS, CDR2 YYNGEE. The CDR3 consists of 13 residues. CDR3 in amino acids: CASSSHSGNTIYF. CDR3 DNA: TGTGCCAGCAGCTCCCACTCTGGAAACACCATATATTTT.

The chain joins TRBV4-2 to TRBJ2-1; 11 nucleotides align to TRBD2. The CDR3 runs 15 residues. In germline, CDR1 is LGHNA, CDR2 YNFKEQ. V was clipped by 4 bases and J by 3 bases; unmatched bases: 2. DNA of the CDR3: TGTGCCAGCAGCCTGCTAGCGGGGGGCTACAATGAGCAGTTCTTC. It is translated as CASSLLAGGYNEQFF.

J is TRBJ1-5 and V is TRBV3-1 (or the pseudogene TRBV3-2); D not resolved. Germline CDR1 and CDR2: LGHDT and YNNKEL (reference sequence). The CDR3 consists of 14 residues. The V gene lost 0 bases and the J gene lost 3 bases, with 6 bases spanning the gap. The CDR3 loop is CASSQEWNNQPQHF. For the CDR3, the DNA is TGTGCCAGCAGCCAAGAATGGAACAATCAGCCCCAGCATTTT.

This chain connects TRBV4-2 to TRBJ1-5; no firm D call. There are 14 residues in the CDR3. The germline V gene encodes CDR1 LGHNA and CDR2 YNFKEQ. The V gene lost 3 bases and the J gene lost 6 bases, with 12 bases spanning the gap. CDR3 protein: CASSQVVGSQPQHF. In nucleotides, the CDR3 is TGTGCCAGCAGCCAGGTGGTCGGGAGTCAGCCCCAGCATTTT.

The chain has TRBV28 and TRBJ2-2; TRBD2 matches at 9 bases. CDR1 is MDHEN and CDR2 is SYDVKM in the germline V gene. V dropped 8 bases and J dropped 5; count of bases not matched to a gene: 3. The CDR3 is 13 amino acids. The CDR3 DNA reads TGTGCCAGCCGGCTAGCGGGGACCGGGGAGCTGTTTTTT. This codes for CASRLAGTGELFF.

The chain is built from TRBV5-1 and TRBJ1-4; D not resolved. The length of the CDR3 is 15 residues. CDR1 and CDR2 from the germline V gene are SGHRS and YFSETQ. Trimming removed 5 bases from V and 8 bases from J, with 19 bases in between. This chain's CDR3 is CASREGFSSREKLFF. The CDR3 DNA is TGCGCCAGCAGGGAGGGATTCTCCTCAAGGGAAAAACTGTTTTTT.

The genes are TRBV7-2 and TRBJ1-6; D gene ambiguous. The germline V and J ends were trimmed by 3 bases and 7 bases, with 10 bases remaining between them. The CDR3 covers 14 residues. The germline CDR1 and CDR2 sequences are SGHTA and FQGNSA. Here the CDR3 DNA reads TGTGCCAGCAGCTTCGGGCTAGTGAATTCACCCCTCCACTTT. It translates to CASSFGLVNSPLHF.

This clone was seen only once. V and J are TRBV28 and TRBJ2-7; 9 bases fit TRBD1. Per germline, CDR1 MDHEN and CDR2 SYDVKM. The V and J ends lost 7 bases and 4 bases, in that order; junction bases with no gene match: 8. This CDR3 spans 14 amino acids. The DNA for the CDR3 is TGTGCCAGCATGGGGACAGGGTTAGAGTACGAGCAGTACTTC. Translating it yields CASMGTGLEYEQYF. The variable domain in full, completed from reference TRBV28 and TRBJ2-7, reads DVKVTQSSRYLVKRTGEKVFLECVQDMDHENMFWYRQDPGLGLRLIYFSYDVKMKEKGDIPEGYSVSREKKERFSLILESASTNQTSMYLCASMGTGLEYEQYFGPGTRLTVT.

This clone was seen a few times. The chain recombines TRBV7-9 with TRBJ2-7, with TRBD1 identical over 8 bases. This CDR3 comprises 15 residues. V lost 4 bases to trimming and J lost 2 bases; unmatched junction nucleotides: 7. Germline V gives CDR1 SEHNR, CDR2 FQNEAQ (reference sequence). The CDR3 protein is CASSSTGVPPYEQYF. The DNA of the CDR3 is TGTGCCAGCAGCTCGACAGGGGTCCCACCCTACGAGCAGTACTTC.

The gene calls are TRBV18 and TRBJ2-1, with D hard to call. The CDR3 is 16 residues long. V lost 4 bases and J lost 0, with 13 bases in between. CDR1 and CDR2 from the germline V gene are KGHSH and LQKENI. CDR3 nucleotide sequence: TGTGCCAGCTCACAACTACCCATTAGCTCCTACAATGAGCAGTTCTTC. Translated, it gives CASSQLPISSYNEQFF.

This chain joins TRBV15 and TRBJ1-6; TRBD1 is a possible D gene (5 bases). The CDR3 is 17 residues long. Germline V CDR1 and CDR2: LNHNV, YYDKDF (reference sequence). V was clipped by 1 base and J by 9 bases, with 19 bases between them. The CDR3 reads CATSRGPRGGLGSPLHF. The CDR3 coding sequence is TGTGCCACCAGCAGAGGACCGAGGGGAGGTCTCGGTTCACCCCTCCACTTT. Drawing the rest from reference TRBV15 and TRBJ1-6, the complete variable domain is DAMVIQNPRYQVTQFGKPVTLSCSQTLNHNVMYWYQQKSSQAPKLLFHYYDKDFNNEADTPDNFQSRRPNTSFCFLDIRSPGLGDTAMYLCATSRGPRGGLGSPLHFGNGTRLTVT.

The CDR3 region has the DNA TGTGCCAGCAGCTTAGATTTCTCCTACGAGCAGTACTTC. Protein: CASSLDFSYEQYF. The chain has TRBV7-2 and TRBJ2-7, with unresolved D. V lost 1 base and J lost 0, with 4 bases in between. The CDR3 length is 13 residues. Germline-derived CDR1 and CDR2 are SGHTA and FQGNSA.

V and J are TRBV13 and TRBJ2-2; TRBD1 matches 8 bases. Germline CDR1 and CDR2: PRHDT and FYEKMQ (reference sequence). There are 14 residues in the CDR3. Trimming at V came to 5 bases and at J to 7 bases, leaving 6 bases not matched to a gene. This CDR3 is CASSPWTGIGELFF. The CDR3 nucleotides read TGTGCCAGCAGCCCATGGACAGGGATCGGGGAGCTGTTTTTT. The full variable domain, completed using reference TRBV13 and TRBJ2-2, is AAGVIQSPRHLIKEKRETATLKCYPIPRHDTVYWYQQGPGQDPQFLISFYEKMQSDKGSIPDRFSAQQFSDYHSELNMSSLELGDSALYFCASSPWTGIGELFFGEGSRLTVL.